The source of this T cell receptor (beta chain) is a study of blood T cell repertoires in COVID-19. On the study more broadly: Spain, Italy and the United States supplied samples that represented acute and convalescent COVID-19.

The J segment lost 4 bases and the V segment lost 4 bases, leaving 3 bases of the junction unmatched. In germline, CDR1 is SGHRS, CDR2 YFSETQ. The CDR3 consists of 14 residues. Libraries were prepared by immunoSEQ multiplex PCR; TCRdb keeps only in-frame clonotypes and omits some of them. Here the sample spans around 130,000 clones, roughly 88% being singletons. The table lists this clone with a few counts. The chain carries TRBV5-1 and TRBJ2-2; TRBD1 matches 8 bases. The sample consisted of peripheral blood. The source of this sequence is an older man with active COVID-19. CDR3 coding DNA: TGCGCCAGCAGCCCAGACAGGGGCACCGGGGAGCTGTTTTTT. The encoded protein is CASSPDRGTGELFF.